These 8 T cell receptor beta chains share one sample of origin, sequenced in a study of blood T cell repertoires in COVID-19. Sequenced by immunoSEQ multiplex PCR; TCRdb stores in-frame clones only, minus some. The sample lists hundreds of thousands of clones, 83% occurring once. The sequencing sample was made of PBMCs or T cells enriched from blood (not recorded which). The receptors stem from a woman aged 40 to 50 who had been exposed to COVID-19.

V and J are TRBV7-2 and TRBJ2-2; TRBD1 might be the D (6 bases). V was cut by 4 bases and J by 0 bases, with 9 bases left in between. This CDR3 has 15 residues. Germline CDR1 is SGHTA and CDR2 is FQGNSA. DNA of the CDR3: TGTGCCAGCAGCTCACAGGGATCGAACACCGGGGAGCTGTTTTTT. Amino acids: CASSSQGSNTGELFF.

This clone appeared a single time. The V call is TRBV10-3, the J call TRBJ2-2; 13 nucleotides line up with TRBD2. The J segment lost 3 bases and the V segment lost 6 bases, leaving 7 bases of the junction unmatched. This CDR3 comprises 17 residues. Germline assignment: CDR1 ENHRY and CDR2 SYGVKD. The CDR3, as DNA: TGTGCCATCAGACTGACTAGCGGGGGGTCGGACACCGGGGAGCTGTTTTTT. Amino acid sequence: CAIRLTSGGSDTGELFF.

The chain combines TRBV28 with TRBJ1-6, with 8 positions matching TRBD1. V lost 5 bases to trimming and J lost 5 bases; unmatched junction nucleotides: 8. Germline V gene sequence: CDR1 MDHEN, CDR2 SYDVKM. The CDR3 covers 16 residues. Written as DNA, the CDR3 is TGTGCCAGCAGTACACCCGACAGGGGCAATAATTCACCCCTCCACTTT. Translating gives CASSTPDRGNNSPLHF.

CDR3 amino acids: CASSRTGTNEKLFF. The CDR3 bases are TGTGCCAGCAGTAGGACAGGAACGAATGAAAAACTGTTTTTT. This chain joins TRBV2 and TRBJ1-4, with TRBD1 matching over 7 bases. J lost 5 bases, V lost 5 bases, and 5 bases had no gene match. Looked up from germline, CDR1 is SNHLY and CDR2 is FYNNEI. The CDR3 has 14 amino acids.

The V call is TRBV10-3, the J call TRBJ1-1, with D unresolved. CDR1 ENHRY and CDR2 SYGVKD come from the germline V gene. The CDR3 is made up of 14 amino acids. Between the trimmed V and J ends, which lost 4 bases and 1 base, there was a span of 10 bases. The DNA for the CDR3 is TGTGCCATCAGTGCACCGACAAGGAACACTGAAGCTTTCTTT. This codes for CAISAPTRNTEAFF.

This chain uses TRBV7-2 with TRBJ2-3; TRBD2 matches 7 bases. The CDR3 runs 17 residues. The germline V gene has CDR1 SGHTA and CDR2 FQGNSA. V gave up 1 base and J gave up 0 bases; unmatched junction bases: 7. CDR3 DNA sequence: TGTGCCAGCAGCTTAGTGGGGTCTAGCGGTAGCACAGATACGCAGTATTTT. Protein sequence: CASSLVGSSGSTDTQYF.

Here the CDR3 reads CASSRPQVSSYNSPLHF. The CDR3, as DNA: TGTGCCAGCAGTCGGCCTCAAGTGAGCTCCTATAATTCACCCCTCCACTTT. The chain recombines TRBV6-6 with TRBJ1-6; D is unresolved. With 5 bases removed from V and 0 bases from J, the gap between germline ends came to 14 bases. This CDR3 is 17 amino acids long. From germline, CDR1 is MNHNY and CDR2 SVGAGI (reference sequence).

This clone showed up just a few times. The J gene is TRBJ2-1, the V gene TRBV28; TRBD2 matches 8 bases. The length of the CDR3 is 12 residues. V lost 4 bases to trimming and J lost 12 bases; unmatched junction nucleotides: 5. The germline V gene has CDR1 MDHEN and CDR2 SYDVKM. This CDR3 reads CASSSSGGVQFF. CDR3 nucleotides: TGTGCCAGCAGTTCAAGCGGGGGCGTGCAGTTCTTC.